This T cell receptor (beta chain) was sequenced in a study of blood T cell repertoires in COVID-19. Study background: The United States, Italy and Spain were the sources of the acute and convalescent COVID-19 samples.

Germline CDR1 SGHNT, CDR2 YYREEE (reference sequence). The CDR3 sequence is 12 residues long. Trimming removed 7 bases from V and 4 bases from J, with 10 bases in between. Authors' methods: Amplification with reference gene primers provided the estimates of nucleated cell counts. Sequencing used immunoSEQ multiplex PCR; TCRdb keeps in-frame clones, though not all of them. V and J calls and clone size come straight from that table; D and trimming were deduced from the DNA. The sample yields approximately 170,000 clones, 86% seen once. This chain connects TRBV5-4 to TRBJ2-3; the D is unclear. This sequence was found in a man in his 70s with acute or convalescent COVID-19. Sequencing used peripheral blood. The chain's CDR3 is CASRDRADTQYF. In DNA, the CDR3 is TGTGCCAGCCGAGATCGGGCAGATACGCAGTATTTT.